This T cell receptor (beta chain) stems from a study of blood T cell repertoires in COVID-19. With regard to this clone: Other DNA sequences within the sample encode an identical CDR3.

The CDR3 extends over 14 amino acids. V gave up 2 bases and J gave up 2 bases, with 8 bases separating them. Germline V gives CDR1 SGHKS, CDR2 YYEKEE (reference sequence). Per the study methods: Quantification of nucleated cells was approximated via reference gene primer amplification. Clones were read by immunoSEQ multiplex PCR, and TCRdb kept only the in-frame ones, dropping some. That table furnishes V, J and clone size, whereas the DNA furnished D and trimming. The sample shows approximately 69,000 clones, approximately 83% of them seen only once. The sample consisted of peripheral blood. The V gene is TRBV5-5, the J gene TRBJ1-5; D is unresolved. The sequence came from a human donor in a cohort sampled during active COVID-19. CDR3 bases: TGTGCCAGCAGCTTTGAGGGCGGCAATCAGCCCCAGCATTTT. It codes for CASSFEGGNQPQHF.